These T cell receptor beta chains were read from a single sample in a study of T cells after yellow fever vaccination. TCRdb processed the 5' RACE reads anew with MiXCR; each CDR3 protein has one entry. The sample shows 350,000 to 550,000 distinct CDR3 sequences, approximately 18% of them seen only once. The material was PBMCs, obtained before the yellow fever booster vaccination. The receptors originated from a man between 18 and 29 years old who received the YFV17D yellow fever vaccine. Each CDR3 is given with its conserved first and last residue. D genes are given only for firm matches. Expanded clones are given a class, and other clones once, few, many or no size at all.

clone_size	d_call	v_call	j_call	cdr3_nt	cdr3_aa
few	NA	TRBV12-3/TRBV12-4	TRBJ2-1	TGTGCCAGCAGTCAAGGGGGCGGGGGCGCACAAAATGAGCAGTTCTTC	CASSQGGGGAQNEQFF
few	NA	TRBV18	TRBJ2-7	TGTGCCAGCCAGGGGGGGGCGCGGTACGAGCAGTACTTC	CASQGGARYEQYF
NA	TRBD1	TRBV29-1	TRBJ2-3	TGCAGCGCTATACCGACAGGGTCCCACACAGATACGCAGTATTTT	CSAIPTGSHTDTQYF
few	NA	TRBV4-3	TRBJ1-1	TGCGCCAGCAGCCAAGAACTTACGAACACTGAAGCTTTCTTT	CASSQELTNTEAFF
few	TRBD2	TRBV20-1	TRBJ2-3	TGCAGTGCTTTTAGCGGGGGACGCACGGATACGCAGTATTTT	CSAFSGGRTDTQYF
NA	NA	TRBV18	TRBJ1-4	TGTGCCAGCTCACCGGTGACCAACTTTAGGCTACCTAATGAAAAACTGTTTTTT	CASSPVTNFRLPNEKLFF
many	NA	TRBV7-2	TRBJ1-4	TGTGCCAGCAGCTCCGAGCCGACCGGGACAAGCCTCTGTGAAAATGAAAAACTGTTTTTT	CASSSEPTGTSLCENEKLFF
few	TRBD1	TRBV11-2	TRBJ2-5	TGTGCCAGCAGGGCCCTTCGACAGGGCGAAGAGACCCAGTACTTC	CASRALRQGEETQYF
few	NA	TRBV5-1	TRBJ1-1	TGCGCCAGCGGACCAACCGTACAAGAGAACACTGAAGCTTTCTTT	CASGPTVQENTEAFF
NA	NA	TRBV9	TRBJ2-2	TGTGCCAGTACCACTACTCCGGGCACCGGGGAGCTGTTTTTT	CASTTTPGTGELFF
NA	NA	TRBV6-2/TRBV6-3	TRBJ1-2	TGTGCCAGCAGTTACTCGTTTCCGAGTGGCTACACCTTC	CASSYSFPSGYTF
NA	NA	TRBV18	TRBJ2-3	TGTGCCAGCTCGGCTACAGGGCCCACAGATACGCAGTATTTT	CASSATGPTDTQYF
NA	NA	TRBV21-1	TRBJ2-5	NA	CASSKVAPGTEETQYF
NA	NA	TRBV3-1	TRBJ1-5	TGTGCCAGCAGCCAAGGGTGGACAGATAGCAATCAGCCCCAGCATTTT	CASSQGWTDSNQPQHF
few	NA	TRBV7-2	TRBJ1-2	TGTGCCAGCAGCTCGGTTCCTGGCTACACCTTC	CASSSVPGYTF
NA	TRBD1	TRBV2	TRBJ2-1	TGTGCCAGCAGTGAAGCGGGCCAGGGGGCATCCAATGAGCAGTTCTTC	CASSEAGQGASNEQFF
NA	NA	TRBV7-3	TRBJ1-1	TGTGCCAGCAGCTTACAAATTAGCGGGACATATAGAGCTTTCTTT	CASSLQISGTYRAFF
NA	NA	TRBV9	TRBJ1-5	TGTGCCAGCAGCGAAGTCCCCCGCCCCGACAGCGATCAGCCCCAGCATTTT	CASSEVPRPDSDQPQHF
few	TRBD2	TRBV10-3	TRBJ2-3	TGTGCCATCAGGGGGGGGGATACGCAGTATTTT	CAIRGGDTQYF
few	NA	TRBV7-2	TRBJ1-1	TGTGCCAGCAGCTTATCTCAGGGGTGGAGCACTGAAGCTTTCTTT	CASSLSQGWSTEAFF
NA	NA	TRBV28	TRBJ1-2	TGTGCCAGCAGAAGCGGATCCGACTATGGCTACACCTTC	CASRSGSDYGYTF
few	NA	TRBV5-6	TRBJ1-1	TGTGCCAGCAGCCTTTGGGGTGGGGTCGCTTTCTTT	CASSLWGGVAFF
few	NA	TRBV6-5	TRBJ2-7	TGTGCCAGCAGTTACTCCGAGGGCTGGGAGCAGTACTTC	CASSYSEGWEQYF
few	TRBD1	TRBV12-3/TRBV12-4	TRBJ1-3	TGTGCCAGCAGTTCGGGGACAGTTTTGGAGGGAAACACCATATATTTT	CASSSGTVLEGNTIYF
few	NA	TRBV4-2	TRBJ2-3	TGTGCCAGCAGCCAAGATCGCCGTTTACAGACGACAGATACGCAGTATTTT	CASSQDRRLQTTDTQYF
NA	TRBD1	TRBV2	TRBJ1-2	TGTGCCAGCAGACGATACAGGGGGCGGCTTGTTAACTATGGCTACACCTTC	CASRRYRGRLVNYGYTF
NA	NA	TRBV9	TRBJ1-2	TGTGCCAGCAGCGACCTAGGCGCAGGGGGCTACACCTTC	CASSDLGAGGYTF
few	NA	TRBV27	TRBJ1-5	TGTGCCAGCAGTACGACCAATCAGCCCCAGCATTTT	CASSTTNQPQHF
few	TRBD1	TRBV29-1	TRBJ1-1	TGCAGCGCGTGCAGGGGGCCCGTGAACACTGAAGCTTTCTTT	CSACRGPVNTEAFF
NA	TRBD2	TRBV6-1	TRBJ2-5	TGTGCCAGCAGTGAATGGGTGGGGGGGACCACCTGGGGGACCCAGTACTTC	CASSEWVGGTTWGTQYF
NA	NA	TRBV4-1	TRBJ2-2	TGCGCCAGCAGCCAAGACGGGTTGGGCACCGGGGAGCTGTTTTTT	CASSQDGLGTGELFF
few	NA	TRBV5-1	TRBJ1-1	TGCGCCAGCAGCCGAGACATACCTGAGGACACTGAAGCTTTCTTT	CASSRDIPEDTEAFF
NA	NA	TRBV7-2	TRBJ2-7	TGTGCCAGCAGTCTCCATCTTACCGGGCTGAGCTCCTACGAGCAGTACTTC	CASSLHLTGLSSYEQYF
NA	TRBD1	TRBV5-1	TRBJ2-2	TGCGCCAGCAGCCTATCGCCGGGGGGACAGGGTAGCACCGGGGAGCTGTTTTTT	CASSLSPGGQGSTGELFF
few	TRBD1	TRBV7-9	TRBJ1-2	TGTGCCAGCAGCTCAGGAGGGGGCCACTACACCTTC	CASSSGGGHYTF
NA	TRBD2	TRBV5-4	TRBJ2-3	TGTGCCAGCAGCCGGGGACTAGCGGGGGGACTCACAGATACGCAGTATTTT	CASSRGLAGGLTDTQYF
NA	TRBD2	TRBV6-2/TRBV6-3	TRBJ2-1	TGTGCCAGCAGTTACTACAGCGGGGGGGCCGGCTACGACAATGAGCAGTTCTTC	CASSYYSGGAGYDNEQFF
NA	NA	TRBV7-9	TRBJ2-5	TGTGCCAGCAGCTATTGGACAAACCAAGAGACCCAGTACTTC	CASSYWTNQETQYF
NA	NA	TRBV27	TRBJ2-7	TGTGCCAGCCGCCCACGACCAGGGATAGTCCACGAGCAGTACTTC	CASRPRPGIVHEQYF
many	NA	TRBV20-1	TRBJ2-4	TGCAGTGGCGTGCTGGGGGGCAAAAACATTCAGTACTTC	CSGVLGGKNIQYF
NA	TRBD1	TRBV4-1	TRBJ2-2	TGCGCCAGCAGCCAGCCGGGACAGGGGGCCGGGGAGCTGTTTTTT	CASSQPGQGAGELFF
NA	NA	TRBV20-1	TRBJ1-5	TGCAGTGCTCCCCTGACGGGAAATCAGCCCCAGCATTTT	CSAPLTGNQPQHF
NA	NA	TRBV3-1	TRBJ2-5	TGTGCCAGCAGCCAAGGCGTTTACCAAGAGACCCAGTACTTC	CASSQGVYQETQYF
NA	NA	TRBV24-1	TRBJ2-5	TGTGCCACCAGTGTCCTAGGGGAGACCCAGTACTTC	CATSVLGETQYF